This T cell receptor (beta chain) was profiled in a study of metastatic and nonmetastatic thyroid tumors. Turning to the study itself: Comparison of repertoires was carried out across blood and tumor or nodule tissue from malignant and benign thyroid patients.

Each patient went into thyroid surgery without having received any treatment. Concerning this clone: Its target is not known. This may come from a read error, since a much larger clone is one base off. In the same sample, other DNA sequences code for this CDR3.

Study-wide results and caveats: According to reports, the diversity of TCR beta was significantly higher in malignant thyroid tumors than in benign nodules, and this held in both blood and tumor samples.

The length of the CDR3 is 13 residues. Germline-derived CDR1 and CDR2 are SGDLS and YYNGEE. Original analysis: Between-group CDR3 differences, defined by clinicopathological status, yielded a distant-metastasis classifier for papillary thyroid cancer. With MiXCR, TCRdb called clones anew from the PCR reads. These V and J calls rely on TCRdb rather than the paper's analysis. The repertoire holds tens of thousands of clones, with over 10% as singletons. This chain links TRBV9 with TRBJ1-1; TRBD1 aligns across 7 bases. The specimen was blood. The source of this sequence is a male donor with papillary thyroid cancer or a benign thyroid nodule (not recorded which). Some clones in this sample may be carry-over from other donors' samples. Here the CDR3 reads CASSVTGAEEAFF. The CDR3 nucleotides are TGTGCCAGCAGCGTCACAGGGGCTGAGGAAGCCTTCTTT.